Listed here are 3 T cell receptor beta chains from one sample, sequenced in a study of OX40 agonist ivuxolimab in advanced cancers. The assay was immunoSEQ multiplex PCR, and TCRdb's table has in-frame clones only and misses some. The sample has 45,000 to 60,000 clones, approximately 93% seen once. The sample in question was CD4+ or CD8+ T cells sorted from blood, obtained in a trial of the OX40 agonist ivuxolimab. The source of these receptors is an adult with an advanced solid tumor such as melanoma, head and neck, liver or kidney cancer.

V usage is TRBV28 and J usage is TRBJ2-4, with a weak D call TRBD1 (7 bases). Germline V lookup: CDR1 MDHEN, CDR2 SYDVKM. With 5 bases removed from V and 5 bases from J, the gap between germline ends came to 13 bases. The CDR3 contains 14 residues. The CDR3 reads CASSLQGEENIQYF. As DNA, the CDR3 is TGTGCCAGCAGTCTCCAGGGGGAGGAAAACATTCAGTACTTC.

The chain links TRBV2 to TRBJ2-5; possibly TRBD2 for D (5 bases). This CDR3 region has 12 residues. CDR1 is SNHLY, CDR2 FYNNEI, per germline. V lost 6 bases and J lost 5, with 10 bases in between. For the CDR3, the DNA is TGTGCCAGCAGGATTGGGGAGGAGACCCAGTACTTC. Residues: CASRIGEETQYF.

This clone was observed once. V usage is TRBV18 and J usage is TRBJ1-4; D unclear. CDR3 length: 14 amino acids. Germline values: CDR1 KGHSH, CDR2 LQKENI. V was shortened by 3 bases and J by 7 bases, with 12 bases between the two germline ends. The CDR3 spells CASSPTSGSEKLFF. The CDR3 region has the DNA TGTGCCAGCTCACCCACGTCGGGGAGTGAAAAACTGTTTTTT.